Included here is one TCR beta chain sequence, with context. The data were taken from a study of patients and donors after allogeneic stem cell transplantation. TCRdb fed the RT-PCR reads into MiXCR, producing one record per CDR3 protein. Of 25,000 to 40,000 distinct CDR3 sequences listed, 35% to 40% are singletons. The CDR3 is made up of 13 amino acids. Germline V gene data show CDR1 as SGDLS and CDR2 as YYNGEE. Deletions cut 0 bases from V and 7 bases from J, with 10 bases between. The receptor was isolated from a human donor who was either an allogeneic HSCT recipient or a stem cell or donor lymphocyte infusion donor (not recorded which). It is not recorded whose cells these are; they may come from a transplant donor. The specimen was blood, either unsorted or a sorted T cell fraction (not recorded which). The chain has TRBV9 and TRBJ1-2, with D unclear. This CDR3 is CASSVVSQVGYTF. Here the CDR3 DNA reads TGTGCCAGCAGCGTAGTGTCGCAGGTTGGCTACACCTTC. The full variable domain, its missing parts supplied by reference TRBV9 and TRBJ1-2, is DSGVTQTPKHLITATGQRVTLRCSPRSGDLSVYWYQQSLDQGLQFLIQYYNGEERAKGNILERFSAQQFPDLHSELNLSSLELGDSALYFCASSVVSQVGYTFGSGTRLTVV.